The rows below give T cell receptor beta chains drawn from one sample of a study of T cells after yellow fever vaccination. TCRdb used MiXCR to reprocess the 5' RACE reads, holding one entry per CDR3 protein. The sample consists of under 500,000 distinct CDR3 sequences, around 19% of them appearing once. The sequencing used PBMCs, collected before the yellow fever booster vaccination. These receptors all come from a man aged 18 to 35 who received the YFV17D yellow fever vaccine. CDR3s include the opening cysteine and the closing phenylalanine or tryptophan. The D gene is left open where the match is weak. Size values are once, few and many counts, or a class for expanded clones, and some rows have none.

TRBV10-3	-	-	TRBJ1-6	CAISESRTEGRPLHF	TGTGCCATCAGTGAGTCGAGGACAGAGGGTAGGCCCCTCCACTTT
TRBV6-1	-	-	TRBJ2-1	CASSEGASSYNEQFF	TGTGCCAGCAGTGAAGGGGCTAGCTCCTACAATGAGCAGTTCTTC
TRBV20-1	-	few	TRBJ1-1	CSARPIKKRSTEAFF	TGCAGTGCTAGGCCGATCAAAAAGCGGTCCACTGAAGCTTTCTTT
TRBV27	-	-	TRBJ2-2	CASSLFTGTPNTGELFF	TGTGCCAGCAGTTTATTTACGGGGACCCCTAACACCGGGGAGCTGTTTTTT
TRBV20-1	-	-	TRBJ1-1	CSAREGHRNTEAFF	TGCAGTGCTAGAGAAGGACACCGGAACACTGAAGCTTTCTTT
TRBV7-2	-	-	TRBJ1-2	CASSNRNQPGFGYTF	TGTGCCAGCAGCAATCGAAACCAGCCAGGCTTCGGCTACACCTTC
TRBV20-1	TRBD2	few	TRBJ2-3	CSAMTSGESGDTQYF	TGCAGTGCCATGACTAGCGGGGAGTCCGGGGATACGCAGTATTTT
TRBV20-1	-	-	TRBJ1-2	CSARDSINYGYTF	TGCAGTGCTAGAGATTCGATTAACTATGGCTACACCTTC
TRBV5-4	-	-	TRBJ1-2	CASSSWTVLYGYTF	TGTGCCAGCAGCTCCTGGACAGTACTCTATGGCTACACCTTC
TRBV5-1	TRBD2	many	TRBJ2-5	CASSLVLAGGEETQYF	TGCGCCAGCAGCCTGGTGCTAGCGGGGGGTGAAGAGACCCAGTACTTC
TRBV19	-	-	TRBJ1-5	CASSMSGNQPQHF	TGTGCCAGTAGTATGAGCGGCAATCAGCCCCAGCATTTT
TRBV7-8	-	-	TRBJ2-2	CASSPRRVDTGELFF	TGTGCCAGCAGCCCGCGCAGGGTGGACACCGGGGAGCTGTTTTTT
TRBV5-1	-	few	TRBJ1-1	CASSLRRPEGTEAFF	TGCGCCAGCAGCCTCCGGCGGCCAGAGGGCACTGAAGCTTTCTTT
TRBV15	TRBD2	-	TRBJ2-1	CATSGYLAGNNEQFF	TGTGCCACCAGCGGATACCTAGCGGGGAACAATGAGCAGTTCTTC
TRBV6-2/TRBV6-3	-	-	TRBJ2-3	CASSYWKGNTDTQYF	TGTGCCAGCAGTTACTGGAAGGGGAACACAGATACGCAGTATTTT
TRBV15	-	once	TRBJ2-2	CATSRGGQNTGELFF	TGTGCCACCAGCAGGGGAGGACAGAACACCGGGGAGCTGTTTTTT
TRBV6-2/TRBV6-3	-	-	TRBJ1-1	CASSYADGLNTEAFF	TGTGCCAGCAGCTACGCGGACGGATTGAACACTGAAGCTTTCTTT
TRBV18	TRBD1	-	TRBJ2-1	CASKTGSRNNEQFF	TGTGCCAGCAAGACAGGGAGTCGAAACAATGAGCAGTTCTTC
TRBV6-2/TRBV6-3	-	few	TRBJ2-1	CASSRRGEGRYNEQFF	TGTGCCAGCAGCCGAAGGGGTGAGGGGCGATACAATGAGCAGTTCTTC
TRBV18	-	-	TRBJ2-3	CASSEGAGGLTDTQYF	TGTGCCAGCTCAGAGGGGGCCGGGGGCTTGACAGATACGCAGTATTTT
TRBV29-1	TRBD2	few	TRBJ2-3	CSTDAGGGTDTQYF	TGCAGCACGGATGCGGGGGGGGGCACAGATACGCAGTATTTT